This T cell receptor (beta chain) was sequenced during a study of response to subunit inactivated influenza vaccine (dated by TCRdb to 2017 to 2018). Looking at the study overall: Deep quantitative T cell receptor repertoire profiling was used in the study to track responses to a trivalent subunit inactivated influenza vaccine.

As to this clonotype: Its antigen has not been determined. No base quality information exists; no much larger clone differs at one position.

Broad study findings and their caveats: The authors suggested that each seasonal influenza vaccination may recruit only a limited number of new T cells.

The library was built by means of RT-PCR. TCRdb names Illumina HiSeq 2500 as the instrument used. The public reads were reanalyzed by TCRdb: fastp trimming at Q25, MiXCR alignment, in-frame beta chains only. Merged by CDR3 protein, the rows form single entries marked with the most common genes and DNA. The sample table contains hundreds of thousands of distinct CDR3 sequences; only one count was recorded for 15% to 17% of them. Around a tenth of the sample comes from the top ten. V is cut back by 6 bases and J by 6 bases, with 8 bases in the junction unmatched. The CDR3 sequence holds 15 residues, the cysteine and phenylalanine included. Only the CDR3 region is kept as DNA, spanning 45 bases read in frame from base 1.

The starting material was PBMCs from blood, obtained approximately 12 days after vaccination. The receptor comes from a man aged 45-60 years who received an inactivated influenza vaccine. Donor details come from another sample of the same person, matched by shared clones. Recombination linked TRBV12-3 or TRBV12-4 to TRBJ2-1; 10 middle bases align to TRBD1. The DNA sequence is TGTGCCAGCAGCGCAGGGACAGGGGTTGGCAATGAGCAGTTCTTC. Translated, this gives CASSAGTGVGNEQFF.